This T cell receptor beta chain was found in a study of shared clonotypes between healthy human individuals. Study-wide points: Rarefaction showed sorted-subset sequencing was incomplete despite large depth. Naive subsets generally had larger estimated richness than memory subsets.

CDR1 and CDR2 from the germline V gene are MGHRA and YSYEKL. Losses at the gene ends were 6 bases for V and 7 bases for J; bases not matched to a gene: 5. The CDR3 has 14 amino acids. The naive CD8 fraction comprised CD45RO-negative cells positively selected for CCR7 and excluded terminally differentiated effector memory CD45RA+ cells. The healthy adult donors were HIV-negative and reported no recent acute infections or vaccinations. Donors comprised only Caucasian adults living in Nashville, Tennessee. Turning to this clone: The antigen remains unidentified.

The data were produced by immunoSEQ multiplex PCR, yet TCRdb's version contains in-frame clones alone and is incomplete. The profile covers approximately 1.9 million clones, with 93% appearing a single time and around 1.7% taken by the ten largest. The sample comprised naive CD8+ T cells from PBMCs. The chain combines TRBV4-1 with TRBJ2-2, with 10 bases identical to TRBD1. The sequence came from a young man in good health. Some clones in this sample may be carry-over from other donors' samples. The CDR3 spells CASSDRGLGGELFF. The DNA of the CDR3 is TGCGCCAGCAGTGACAGGGGGCTCGGCGGGGAGCTGTTTTTT.